This T cell receptor (beta chain) was observed in a study of human T cells and chemical hapten exposure listed by TCRdb under 2021. Concerning the study at large: For sensitization, 2% DPC in acetone was applied to a roughly 2 cm by roughly 2 cm area of upper inner arm skin. Patch testing was done on the upper back using Finn chambers containing 0.01% DPC, and results were scored after 6 days according to International Contact Dermatitis Research Group standards. Peripheral blood TCR repertoire changes were tracked in vivo in alopecia patients during primary and secondary sensitization to the hapten diphenylcyclopropenone (DPC). Throughout the study period of roughly 24 weeks, patients also received therapeutic DPC doses to the scalp every week. The mostly female patient cohort included alopecia areata with under or over 50% scalp involvement, alopecia totalis and alopecia universalis. Patient blood was sampled pre-sensitization (week 0) and at 2, 6 and about 24 weeks after DPC sensitization. For TCR sequencing, blood came from about 29 alopecia patients at anywhere from one to four time points (pre-sensitization, 2, 6 and 24 weeks). Libraries were pooled for sequencing, and variation in per-sample TCR yields was attributed mainly to small differences in library volumes within the pool. Study-wide findings and limitations: The number of PT1 expanded TCRs positively correlated with patch test score, significant at thresholds 8, 16 and 32 but not 4. DPC sensitization did not change how many TCRs were above 1 in 1000 frequency, and no evidence was found of alterations in global repertoire structure. All patients had alopecia, a presumed autoimmune disease, so their immune response might differ from that of healthy individuals. After repeated subsampling, changes were observed in the strength of the expansion versus patch-test correlation and in the threshold at which the correlation became significant. Compared with pre-sensitization or healthy control sets, expanded TCRs formed significantly more large CDR3 similarity clusters, which is consistent with antigen-driven responses.

The library was produced with RACE. The instrument was a NextSeq 500. During library preparation, unique molecular identifiers were attached to individual cDNA molecules so that TCRs could be counted in a quantitative, reproducible way. Both TCR alpha and TCR beta chains were sequenced from each blood RNA sample. Regarding the original processing steps: A median of roughly 100,000 TCRs per sample was observed, with a range of about 23,224 to 750,000. The Decombinator software suite was used to annotate the V, J and CDR3 of the TCR reads. For PS versus PT1 abundance plots, all samples were subsampled to the same number of TCRs (28,000). TCRs were defined as expanded if absent before sensitization and observed at least eight times at the 2-week time point. TCRdb trimmed public reads at Q25 via fastp, called clones via MiXCR and kept in-frame beta chains. Under each unique CDR3 protein, matching rows form one entry showing the most common genes and DNA. TCRdb's processing, not the authors', yielded these V and J calls. In this sample the table shows 150,000 to 200,000 distinct CDR3 sequences, approximately 31% of which occur a single time. About 2.8% of the sample lies in the top ten.

CDR1 and CDR2 are read off the germline V gene as ENHRY and SYGVKD. From cysteine to phenylalanine, the CDR3 is 15 amino acids long. Only CDR3 DNA is held: 45 bases, read in frame from base 1. V is reduced by 3 bases and J by 4 bases, leaving a spacing of 14 bases between them. Sample time point, as interpreted from the label and publication: pre-sensitization, week 0. This sample's treatment or condition label indicates: therapeutic diphenylcyclopropenone sensitization with weekly scalp DPC. At each patch-test visit, blood was drawn before the patch test was applied. Patients were considered eligible if aged 18 to 70, diagnosed with alopecia and deemed suitable for DPC therapy, and patients were excluded if pregnant. Unfractionated whole blood was collected in Tempus Blood RNA tubes, and total RNA was extracted from that blood. This clonotype has a handful of counts. The antigen it recognizes is unknown. Nothing much larger sits one base from this clone, and base qualities are not available.

The sequenced sample was whole blood, obtained in connection with sensitization to the hapten diphenylcyclopropenone (DPC). The TCR sequence derives from a young woman with alopecia areata. Some clones in this sample may be carry-over from other donors' samples. This receptor chain uses TRBV10-3 and TRBJ2-3; the best D guess is TRBD2, with 6 bases matching. The CDR3 reads CAISEGGRQADTQYF. Read as DNA, the sequence is TGTGCCATCAGTGAAGGAGGGAGGCAAGCAGATACGCAGTATTTT.